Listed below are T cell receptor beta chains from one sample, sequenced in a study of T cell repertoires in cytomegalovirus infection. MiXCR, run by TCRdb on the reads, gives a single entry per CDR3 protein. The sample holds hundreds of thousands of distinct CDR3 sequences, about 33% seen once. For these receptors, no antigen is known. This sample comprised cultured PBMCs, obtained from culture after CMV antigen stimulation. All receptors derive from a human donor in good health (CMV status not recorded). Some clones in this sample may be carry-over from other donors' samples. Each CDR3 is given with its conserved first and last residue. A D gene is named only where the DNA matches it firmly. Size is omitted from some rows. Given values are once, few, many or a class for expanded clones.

TGCGCCAGCAGCCAAACGGACAAGCAGTACTTC,CASSQTDKQYF,TRBJ2-7,few,.,TRBV4-1
TGCAGTGCTAGAGGACAGGAAGGATGGAATTCACCCCTCCACTTT,CSARGQEGWNSPLHF,TRBJ1-6,few,.,TRBV20-1
TGTGCCAGCAGCTTAGATCTGGAACTAGCTCGGTTCTTC,CASSLDLELARFF,TRBJ2-1,.,.,TRBV11-2
TGTGCCACCAGTGATGGCCGACAGGGGAACTATGGCTACACCTTC,CATSDGRQGNYGYTF,TRBJ1-2,.,TRBD1,TRBV24-1
TGTGCCAGTCTCGGTCCCGTGGAACCTACTAACTATGGCTACACCTTC,CASLGPVEPTNYGYTF,TRBJ1-2,few,.,TRBV12-3/TRBV12-4
TGTGCCAGCAGGACCCTAGCGACGCCGTACTTC,CASRTLATPYF,TRBJ2-5,once,.,TRBV6-6
TGTGCCAGCAGTTTACCCGTACGAGAGCAGTACTTC,CASSLPVREQYF,TRBJ2-7,few,.,TRBV28
TGCAGCGTTGATACAGGGAGGATCGATAATGGGGTCTCTGGGGCCAACGTCCTGACTTTC,CSVDTGRIDNGVSGANVLTF,TRBJ2-6,.,.,TRBV29-1
TGTGCCAGCAGCTTAAGCCAGTTCCAAGAGACCCAGTACTTC,CASSLSQFQETQYF,TRBJ2-5,few,.,TRBV7-9
TGTGCCAGCAGCTCGGGACTAGCGAAGGATGAGCAGTTCTTC,CASSSGLAKDEQFF,TRBJ2-1,once,TRBD2,TRBV11-1
TGTGCCAGCAGCCAACTAGCGGAGAACACCGGGGAGCTGTTTTTT,CASSQLAENTGELFF,TRBJ2-2,.,TRBD2,TRBV7-9
TGCGCCAGCAGCCATGGGGGGCCTCGAGGCTACACCTTC,CASSHGGPRGYTF,TRBJ1-2,.,.,TRBV4-3
TGTGCCAGCAGCCAGGCCGCACAAGAGACCCAGTACTTC,CASSQAAQETQYF,TRBJ2-5,.,.,TRBV7-3
TGTGCCAGCAGCTTAGCTTATGGGGCGGGACCCCTCCACTTT,CASSLAYGAGPLHF,TRBJ1-6,few,.,TRBV7-8
TGTGCCAGCAGCTTCGACCAGGTCTACAATGAGCAGTTCTTC,CASSFDQVYNEQFF,TRBJ2-1,once,.,TRBV7-2
TGTGCCAGCAGTTGGACAGCCGCTGATCAGCCCCAGCATTTT,CASSWTAADQPQHF,TRBJ1-5,.,.,TRBV6-5